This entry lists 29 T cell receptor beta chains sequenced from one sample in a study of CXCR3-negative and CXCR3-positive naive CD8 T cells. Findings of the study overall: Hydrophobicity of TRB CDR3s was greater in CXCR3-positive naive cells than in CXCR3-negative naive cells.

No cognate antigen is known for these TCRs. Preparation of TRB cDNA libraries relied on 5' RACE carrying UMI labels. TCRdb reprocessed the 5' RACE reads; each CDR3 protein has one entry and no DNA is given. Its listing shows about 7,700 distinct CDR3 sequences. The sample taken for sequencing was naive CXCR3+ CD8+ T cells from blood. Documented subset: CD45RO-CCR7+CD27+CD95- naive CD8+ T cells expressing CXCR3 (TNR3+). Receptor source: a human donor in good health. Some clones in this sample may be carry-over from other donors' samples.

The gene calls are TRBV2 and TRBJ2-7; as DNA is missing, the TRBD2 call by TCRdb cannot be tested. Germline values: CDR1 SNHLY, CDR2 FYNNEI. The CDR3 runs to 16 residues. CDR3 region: CASSDPSSGSSYEQYF.

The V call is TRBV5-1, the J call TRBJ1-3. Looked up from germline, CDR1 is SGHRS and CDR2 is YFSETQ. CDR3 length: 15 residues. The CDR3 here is CASSRNVRSGNTIYF.

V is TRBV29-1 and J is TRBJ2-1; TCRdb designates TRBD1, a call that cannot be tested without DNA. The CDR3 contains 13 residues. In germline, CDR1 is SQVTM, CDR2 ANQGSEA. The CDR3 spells CSGGQGVYNEQFF.

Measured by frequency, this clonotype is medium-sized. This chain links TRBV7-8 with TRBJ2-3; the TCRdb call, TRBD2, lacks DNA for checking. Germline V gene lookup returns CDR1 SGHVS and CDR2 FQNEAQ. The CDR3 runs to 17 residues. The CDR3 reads CASSAYSGRAITDTQYF.

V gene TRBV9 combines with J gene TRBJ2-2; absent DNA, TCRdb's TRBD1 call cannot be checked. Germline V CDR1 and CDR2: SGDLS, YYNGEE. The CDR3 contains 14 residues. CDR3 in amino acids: CASSETGGAGELFF.

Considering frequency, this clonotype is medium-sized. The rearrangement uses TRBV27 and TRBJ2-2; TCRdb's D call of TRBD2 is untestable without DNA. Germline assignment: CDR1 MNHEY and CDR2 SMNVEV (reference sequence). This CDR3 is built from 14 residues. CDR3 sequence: CASRAAMNTGELFF.

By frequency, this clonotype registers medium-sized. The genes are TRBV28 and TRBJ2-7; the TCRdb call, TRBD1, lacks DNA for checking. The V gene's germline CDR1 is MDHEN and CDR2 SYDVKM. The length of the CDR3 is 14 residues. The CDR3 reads CASSADRTLYEQYF. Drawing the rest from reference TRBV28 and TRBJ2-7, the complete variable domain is DVKVTQSSRYLVKRTGEKVFLECVQDMDHENMFWYRQDPGLGLRLIYFSYDVKMKEKGDIPEGYSVSREKKERFSLILESASTNQTSMYLCASSADRTLYEQYFGPGTRLTVT.

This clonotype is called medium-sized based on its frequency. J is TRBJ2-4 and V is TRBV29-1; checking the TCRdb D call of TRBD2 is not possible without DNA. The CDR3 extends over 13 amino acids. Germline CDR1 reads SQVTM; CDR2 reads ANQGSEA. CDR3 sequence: CSVKDSPGNIQYF.

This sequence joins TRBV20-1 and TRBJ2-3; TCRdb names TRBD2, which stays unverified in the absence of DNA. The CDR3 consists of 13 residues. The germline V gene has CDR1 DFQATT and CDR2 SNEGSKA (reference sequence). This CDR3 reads CSARLLVPDTQYF.

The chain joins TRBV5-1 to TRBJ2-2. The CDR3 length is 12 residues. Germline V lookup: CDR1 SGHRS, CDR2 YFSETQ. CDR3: CASSSRTGELFF.

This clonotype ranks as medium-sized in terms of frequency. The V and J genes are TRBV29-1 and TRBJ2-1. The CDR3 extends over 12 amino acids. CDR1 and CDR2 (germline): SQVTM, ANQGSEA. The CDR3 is CSVRDLYNEQFF.

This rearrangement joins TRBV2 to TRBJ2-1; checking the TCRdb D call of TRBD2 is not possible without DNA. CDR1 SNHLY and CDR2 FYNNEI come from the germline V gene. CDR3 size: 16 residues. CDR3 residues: CASSVSRASSYNEQFF.

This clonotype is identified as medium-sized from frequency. CDR3 in amino acids: CASSQGVWDLVYGYTF. V usage is TRBV3-1 and J usage is TRBJ1-2. CDR3 length: 16 residues. CDR1 is LGHDT, CDR2 YNNKEL, per germline (reference sequence).

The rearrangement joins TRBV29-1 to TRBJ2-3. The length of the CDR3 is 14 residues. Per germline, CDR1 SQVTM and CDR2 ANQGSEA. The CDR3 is CSVVGGTSTDTQYF.

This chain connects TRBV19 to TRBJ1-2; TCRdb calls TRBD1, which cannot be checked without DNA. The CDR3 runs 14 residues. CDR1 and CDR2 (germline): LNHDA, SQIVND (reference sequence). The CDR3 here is CASNPDRGDYGYTF.

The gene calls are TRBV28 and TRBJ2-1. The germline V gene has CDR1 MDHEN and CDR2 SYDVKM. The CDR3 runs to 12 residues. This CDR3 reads CASNTVVNEQFF.

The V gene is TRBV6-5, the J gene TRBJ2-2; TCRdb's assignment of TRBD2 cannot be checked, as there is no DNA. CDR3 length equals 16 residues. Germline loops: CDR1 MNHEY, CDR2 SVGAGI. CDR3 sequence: CASSFLAGTNTGELFF.

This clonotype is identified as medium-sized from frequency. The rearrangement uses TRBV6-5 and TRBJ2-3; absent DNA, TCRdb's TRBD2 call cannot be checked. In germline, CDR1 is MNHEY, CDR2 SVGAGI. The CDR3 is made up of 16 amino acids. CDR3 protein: CASKPSSGGATDTQYF.

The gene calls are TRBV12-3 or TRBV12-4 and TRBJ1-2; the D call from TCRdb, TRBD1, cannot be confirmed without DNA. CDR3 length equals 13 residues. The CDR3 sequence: CASSRTEDYGYTF.

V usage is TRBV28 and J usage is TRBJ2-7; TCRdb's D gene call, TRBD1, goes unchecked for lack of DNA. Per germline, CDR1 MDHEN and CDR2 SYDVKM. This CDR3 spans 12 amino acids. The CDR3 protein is CASSFPQYEQYF.

CDR3 loop: CASSQGANEQFF. V usage is TRBV27 and J usage is TRBJ2-1; as DNA is missing, the TRBD1 call by TCRdb cannot be tested. The CDR3 sequence is 12 residues long. Germline lookup yields CDR1 MNHEY and CDR2 SMNVEV (reference sequence).

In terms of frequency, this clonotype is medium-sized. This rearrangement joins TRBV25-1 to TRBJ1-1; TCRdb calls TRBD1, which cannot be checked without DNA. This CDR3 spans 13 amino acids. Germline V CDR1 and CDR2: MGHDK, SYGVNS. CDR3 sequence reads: CASSPTGDTEAFF. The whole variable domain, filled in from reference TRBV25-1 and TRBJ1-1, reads EADIYQTPRYLVIGTGKKITLECSQTMGHDKMYWYQQDPGMELHLIHYSYGVNSTEKGDLSSESTVSRIRTEHFPLTLESARPSHTSQYLCASSPTGDTEAFFGQGTRLTVV.

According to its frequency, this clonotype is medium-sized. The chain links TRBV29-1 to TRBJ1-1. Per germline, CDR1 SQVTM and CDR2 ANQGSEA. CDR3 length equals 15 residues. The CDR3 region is CSVPSSLWEGTEAFF. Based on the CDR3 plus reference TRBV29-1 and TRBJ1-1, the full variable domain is SAVISQKPSRDICQRGTSLTIQCQVDSQVTMMFWYRQQPGQSLTLIATANQGSEATYESGFVIDKFPISRPNLTFSTLTVSNMSPEDSSIYLCSVPSSLWEGTEAFFGQGTRLTVV.

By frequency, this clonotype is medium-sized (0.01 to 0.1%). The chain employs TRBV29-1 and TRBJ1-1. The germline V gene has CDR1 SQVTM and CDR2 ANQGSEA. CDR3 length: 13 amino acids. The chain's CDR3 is CSGNGRVNTEAFF.

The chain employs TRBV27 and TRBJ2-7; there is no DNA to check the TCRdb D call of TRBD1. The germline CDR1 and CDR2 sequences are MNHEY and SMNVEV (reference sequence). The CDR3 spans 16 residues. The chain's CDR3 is CASSLISGQPPHEQYF.

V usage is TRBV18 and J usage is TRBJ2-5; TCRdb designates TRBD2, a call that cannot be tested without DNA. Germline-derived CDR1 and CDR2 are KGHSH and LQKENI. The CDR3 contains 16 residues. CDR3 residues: CASSPWGPETQETQYF. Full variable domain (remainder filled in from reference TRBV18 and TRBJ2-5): NAGVMQNPRHLVRRRGQEARLRCSPMKGHSHVYWYRQLPEEGLKFMVYLQKENIIDESGMPKERFSAEFPKEGPSILRIQQVVRGDSAAYFCASSPWGPETQETQYFGPGTRLLVL.

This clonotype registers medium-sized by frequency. CDR3 sequence reads: CASVTLMGRAESFSTDTQYF. The chain uses TRBV7-8 and TRBJ2-3; TCRdb designates TRBD2, a call that cannot be tested without DNA. CDR1 SGHVS and CDR2 FQNEAQ come from the germline V gene. The CDR3 extends over 20 amino acids. Using reference TRBV7-8 and TRBJ2-3 for the parts outside the CDR3, the full variable domain is GAGVSQSPRYKVAKRGQDVALRCDPISGHVSLFWYQQALGQGPEFLTYFQNEAQLDKSGLPSDRFFAERPEGSVSTLKIQRTQQEDSAVYLCASVTLMGRAESFSTDTQYFGPGTRLTVL.

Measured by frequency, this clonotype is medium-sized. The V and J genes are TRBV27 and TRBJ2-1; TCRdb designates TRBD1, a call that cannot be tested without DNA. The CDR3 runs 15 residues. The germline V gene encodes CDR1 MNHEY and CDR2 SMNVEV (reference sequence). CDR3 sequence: CASSLSGGLVNEQFF.

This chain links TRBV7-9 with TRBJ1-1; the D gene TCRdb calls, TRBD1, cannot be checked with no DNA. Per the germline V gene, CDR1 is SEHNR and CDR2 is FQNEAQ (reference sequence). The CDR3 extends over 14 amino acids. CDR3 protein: CASSQGWGDTEAFF.